The 17 T cell receptor beta chains presented below share a single source sample, sequenced in a study of cytomegalovirus exposure and HLA in healthy donors. Amplification used 60 Vbeta primers and 13 Jbeta primers. Clones were read by immunoSEQ multiplex PCR, and TCRdb kept only the in-frame ones, dropping some. The repertoire holds roughly 150,000 clones, with roughly 84% as singletons. Sequencing used PBMCs. These receptors were obtained from a man aged 25-45 years in good health and CMV-seropositive.

The rearrangement links TRBV7-9 to TRBJ2-1; D perhaps matches TRBD1 (6 bases). CDR1 SEHNR and CDR2 FQNEAQ come from the germline V gene (reference sequence). V was clipped by 6 bases and J by 3 bases, with 15 bases between them. CDR3 length: 15 residues. CDR3 nucleotide sequence: TGTGCCAGCAGGGCTTCAGGGGTTTACTACAATGAGCAGTTCTTC. Amino acid sequence: CASRASGVYYNEQFF.

This clone appeared a single time. The chain employs TRBV10-1 and TRBJ2-2; D may be TRBD2 (6 bases). Germline CDR1 and CDR2: WNHNN and SYGVQD (reference sequence). The ends were cut back, 2 bases at V and 4 bases at J, with 11 bases in the middle. This CDR3 contains 15 residues. The CDR3 sequence: CASSEGGSGTGELFF. The CDR3 DNA follows: TGCGCCAGCAGTGAGGGGGGGTCGGGCACCGGGGAGCTGTTTTTT.

The chain is built from TRBV9 and TRBJ2-7; 9 nucleotides line up with TRBD2. V lost 0 bases, J lost 3 bases, and 7 bases stayed unmatched. The CDR3 consists of 16 residues. Germline V CDR1 and CDR2: SGDLS, YYNGEE. CDR3 sequence: CASSVGISSGNYEQYF. For the CDR3, the DNA is TGTGCCAGCAGCGTAGGGATATCTAGCGGGAACTACGAGCAGTACTTC.

V gene TRBV25-1 combines with J gene TRBJ2-1; 8 bases are shared with TRBD2. CDR1 and CDR2 from the germline V gene are MGHDK and SYGVNS. This CDR3 has 18 amino acids. The J segment lost 7 bases and the V segment lost 4 bases, leaving 18 bases of the junction unmatched. CDR3: CASSGKSLAGTQGNEQFF. In DNA form, the CDR3 reads TGTGCCAGCAGTGGAAAATCTTTAGCGGGGACCCAGGGAAATGAGCAGTTCTTC.

V gene TRBV28 combines with J gene TRBJ2-2, with TRBD2 identical over 11 bases. Per germline, CDR1 MDHEN and CDR2 SYDVKM. This CDR3 is built from 15 residues. Germline trimming cut 5 bases from V and 3 bases from J; bases unmatched to any gene: 2. The CDR3 spells CASSVLAGDTGELFF. DNA for the CDR3: TGTGCCAGCAGTGTACTAGCGGGAGACACCGGGGAGCTGTTTTTT.

V gene TRBV6-1 combines with J gene TRBJ2-1, with TRBD1 as a possible D gene (5 bases). Germline assignment: CDR1 MNHNS and CDR2 SASEGT. With 1 base removed from V and 4 bases from J, the gap between germline ends came to 17 bases. This CDR3 comprises 17 residues. Written as DNA, the CDR3 is TGTGCCAGCAGTGAAGTTCCCGTCGCCGACAGATACAATGAGCAGTTCTTC. This encodes CASSEVPVADRYNEQFF.

The chain combines TRBV9 with TRBJ1-3; the D gene is possibly TRBD1 (5 bases). This CDR3 contains 13 residues. Trimming pared 6 bases from V and 4 bases from J, leaving 11 bases between. Germline CDR1 is SGDLS and CDR2 is YYNGEE. The CDR3 region has the DNA TGTGCCAGCACCTCAGGGTACGGAAACACCATATATTTT. Translation gives CASTSGYGNTIYF.

This clone appeared a single time. The V and J genes are TRBV5-5 and TRBJ1-5; D is perhaps TRBD1 (5 bases). The V end was cut by 1 base, the J end by 4 bases, with 9 bases between. Germline CDR1 is SGHKS and CDR2 is YYEKEE (reference sequence). CDR3 length: 14 residues. The CDR3 loop reads CASSLSRANQPQHF. The CDR3 coding sequence is TGTGCCAGCAGCTTGAGCAGGGCTAATCAGCCCCAGCATTTT.

The V and J genes are TRBV11-2 and TRBJ1-3, with TRBD1 identical over 7 bases. The CDR3 consists of 15 residues. V lost 3 bases and J lost 2; bases outside the gene matches: 4. Germline V gene sequence: CDR1 SGHAT, CDR2 FQNNGV. The CDR3 loop reads CASSLFGQAGNTIYF. The CDR3 DNA follows: TGTGCCAGCAGCTTGTTCGGACAGGCTGGAAACACCATATATTTT.

V and J are TRBV7-9 and TRBJ1-1; D is uncertain. Germline CDR1 and CDR2: SEHNR and FQNEAQ (reference sequence). The V and J ends lost 4 bases and 9 bases respectively, with 9 bases between them. This CDR3 has 11 amino acids. Here the CDR3 reads CASSSDTKAFF. The CDR3 nucleotides are TGTGCCAGCAGCTCCGACACGAAAGCTTTCTTT.

The chain couples TRBV10-2 to TRBJ2-7; D perhaps matches TRBD2 (5 bases). Germline CDR1 is WSHSY and CDR2 is SAAADI. This CDR3 has 11 amino acids. The ends were cut back, 5 bases at V and 9 bases at J, with 11 bases in the middle. CDR3 sequence (DNA): TGCGCCAGCAGTAAGACAAGCGGGCAGTACTTC. This gives the protein CASSKTSGQYF.

This clone was seen repeatedly, ten times or more. This chain connects TRBV5-1 to TRBJ2-1, with D possibly being TRBD1 (5 bases). The CDR3 spans 16 residues. V was trimmed by 2 bases and J by 1 base, leaving 13 bases between them. Per the germline V gene, CDR1 is SGHRS and CDR2 is YFSETQ. DNA of the CDR3: TGCGCCAGCAGCTTACTTGGGGCAGTTTCCTACAATGAGCAGTTCTTC. Protein sequence: CASSLLGAVSYNEQFF.

The V gene is TRBV4-3, the J gene TRBJ2-5; D may be TRBD1 (6 bases). The CDR3 loop spans 15 amino acids. Germline V gene sequence: CDR1 LGHNA, CDR2 YSLEER. Trimming removed 4 bases at V and 3 bases at J, with 15 bases between. The CDR3 reads CASSPSPQGKETQYF. In DNA, the CDR3 is TGCGCCAGCAGCCCAAGTCCCCAGGGGAAAGAGACCCAGTACTTC.

The chain has TRBV5-4 and TRBJ2-1; D is uncertain. Per germline, CDR1 SGHNT and CDR2 YYREEE (reference sequence). V dropped 0 bases and J dropped 7 bases, with 8 bases sitting between them. There are 13 residues in the CDR3. CDR3 DNA sequence: TGTGCCAGCAGCTTGGCCTTGTTTAATGAGCAGTTCTTC. Translated, it gives CASSLALFNEQFF. The full variable domain, in which reference TRBV5-4 and TRBJ2-1 provide the parts outside the CDR3, is ETGVTQSPTHLIKTRGQQVTLRCSSQSGHNTVSWYQQALGQGPQFIFQYYREEENGRGNFPPRFSGLQFPNYSSELNVNALELDDSALYLCASSLALFNEQFFGPGTRLTVL.

The chain has TRBV9 and TRBJ2-1, with TRBD2 as a possible D gene (6 bases). Germline V gives CDR1 SGDLS, CDR2 YYNGEE. The germline V and J ends were trimmed by 3 bases and 2 bases, with 15 bases remaining between them. The CDR3 has 16 amino acids. CDR3 in DNA: TGTGCCAGCAGCGGACATATTGGGGGGACCTACAATGAGCAGTTCTTC. Amino acids: CASSGHIGGTYNEQFF.

This chain connects TRBV5-6 to TRBJ2-1; 9 bases align to TRBD2. Trimming removed 5 bases from V and 6 bases from J; junction bases left unmatched: 9. The CDR3 runs to 15 residues. Germline V CDR1 and CDR2: SGHDT, YYEEEE. The chain's CDR3 is CASSYLSGSSNEQFF. The CDR3 bases are TGTGCCAGCAGTTATCTTAGCGGGAGTAGCAATGAGCAGTTCTTC.

This clone was detected a few times. V is TRBV2 and J is TRBJ2-3, with a tentative D call TRBD2 (6 bases). This CDR3 spans 13 amino acids. The germline CDR1 and CDR2 sequences are SNHLY and FYNNEI. Trimming stripped 6 bases from V and 6 bases from J, with 13 bases between. The CDR3, as DNA: TGTGCCAGCAGCGGGAGAGGTGGGGATACGCAGTATTTT. It translates to CASSGRGGDTQYF.